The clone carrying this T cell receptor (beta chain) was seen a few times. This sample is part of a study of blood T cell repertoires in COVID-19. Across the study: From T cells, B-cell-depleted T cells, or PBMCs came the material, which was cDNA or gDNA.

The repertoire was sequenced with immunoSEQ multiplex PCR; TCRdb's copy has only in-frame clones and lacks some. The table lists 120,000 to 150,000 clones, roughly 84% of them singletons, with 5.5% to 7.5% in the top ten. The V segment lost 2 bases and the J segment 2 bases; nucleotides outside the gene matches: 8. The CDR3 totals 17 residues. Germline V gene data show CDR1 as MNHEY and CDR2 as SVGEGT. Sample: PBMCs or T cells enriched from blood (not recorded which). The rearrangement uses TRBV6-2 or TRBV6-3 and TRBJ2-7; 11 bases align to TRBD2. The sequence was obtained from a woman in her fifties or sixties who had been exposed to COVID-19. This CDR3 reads CASSYPPTSGVAYEQYF. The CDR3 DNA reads TGTGCCAGCAGTTACCCCCCGACTAGCGGGGTCGCCTACGAGCAGTACTTC.